These 20 T cell receptor beta chains originate from one sample sequenced in a study of blood T cell repertoires in COVID-19. Assay used: immunoSEQ multiplex PCR; TCRdb lists only in-frame clones, some missing. Here the sample spans some 170,000 clones, about four fifths being singletons. What was sequenced was peripheral blood. Receptor source: a woman aged 40 to 49 with COVID-19, enrolled during active disease.

V gene TRBV5-1 combines with J gene TRBJ2-2, with 8 nucleotides matching TRBD1. The V gene end was trimmed by 2 bases and the J gene end by 4 bases; junction bases not matched to a gene: 7. CDR1 is SGHRS and CDR2 is YFSETQ in the germline V gene. This CDR3 spans 16 amino acids. In DNA form, the CDR3 reads TGCGCCAGCAGCTTTGGGCAGGGGGCGTTCACCGGGGAGCTGTTTTTT. Translation gives CASSFGQGAFTGELFF.

This clone was picked up a small number of times. The V gene is TRBV30, the J gene TRBJ1-2; the D gene is possibly TRBD1 (5 bases). V lost 6 bases, J lost 6 bases, and 14 bases lay in between. CDR3 size: 12 residues. CDR1 and CDR2 from the germline V gene are GTSNPN and SVGIG (reference sequence). CDR3 sequence (DNA): TGTGCCTGCCACTACGGGGGAAATGGCTACACCTTC. It yields the protein CACHYGGNGYTF.

This clone was seen more than once but under ten times. The chain carries TRBV6-4 and TRBJ1-2, with D possibly TRBD1 on 5 matching bases. Trimming removed 3 bases at V and 3 bases at J, with 8 bases between. CDR1 and CDR2 from the germline V gene are MRHNA and SNTAGT. CDR3 size: 13 residues. The CDR3 sequence: CASSERGDYGYTF. The CDR3 DNA is TGTGCCAGCAGTGAAAGGGGCGACTATGGCTACACCTTC.

The CDR3, as DNA: TGTGCCAGCAGCTTATTCCTAAACCAAGAGACCCAGTACTTC. Residues: CASSLFLNQETQYF. J is TRBJ2-5 and V is TRBV7-8; no clear D. The CDR3 consists of 14 residues. Germline V gene data show CDR1 as SGHVS and CDR2 as FQNEAQ. V was shortened by 2 bases and J by 0 bases, with 7 bases between the two germline ends.

The rearrangement uses TRBV6-5 and TRBJ2-1; TRBD2 matches at 8 bases. The J segment lost 5 bases and the V segment lost 6 bases, leaving 9 bases of the junction unmatched. Germline CDR1 and CDR2: MNHEY and SVGAGI. CDR3 length: 15 amino acids. This CDR3 reads CASRGLASSHNEQFF. For the CDR3, the DNA is TGTGCCAGCAGAGGACTAGCTTCTAGTCACAATGAGCAGTTCTTC.

This chain links TRBV10-2 with TRBJ2-1; 8 nucleotides line up with TRBD1. Losses at the gene ends were 4 bases for V and 9 bases for J; bases not matched to a gene: 5. CDR1 is WSHSY and CDR2 is SAAADI in the germline V gene. There are 13 residues in the CDR3. CDR3 DNA sequence: TGCGCCAGCAGTGGCGCAGGGGGCCCTGAGCAGTTCTTC. It specifies CASSGAGGPEQFF.

This chain uses TRBV25-1 with TRBJ1-5; TRBD1 aligns across 9 bases. The J segment lost 2 bases and the V segment lost 6 bases, leaving 2 bases of the junction unmatched. The CDR3 has 14 amino acids. Germline V lookup: CDR1 MGHDK, CDR2 SYGVNS. CDR3 bases: TGTGCCAGCAGGGGACAGGGCGGCAATCAGCCCCAGCATTTT. Protein product: CASRGQGGNQPQHF.

The chain carries TRBV6-5 and TRBJ2-2, with D possibly TRBD1 on 6 matching bases. V lost 7 bases and J lost 1, with 13 bases in between. The CDR3 is 15 residues long. The germline gives CDR1 MNHEY, CDR2 SVGAGI. CDR3 region: CASTPGQWNTGELFF. CDR3 in DNA: TGTGCCAGCACCCCTGGACAGTGGAACACCGGGGAGCTGTTTTTT.

The chain uses TRBV7-2 and TRBJ1-2; perhaps TRBD1 as D (5 bases). Germline-derived CDR1 and CDR2 are SGHTA and FQGNSA. The CDR3 totals 15 residues. Trimming stripped 4 bases from V and 8 bases from J, with 20 bases between. The CDR3 DNA reads TGTGCCAGCAGCTCTGGAGGGGCCGTCTATGGCGGCTACACCTTC. This encodes CASSSGGAVYGGYTF.

The CDR3 DNA is TGTGCCGCCCGGGATCAGCCCCAGCATTTT. Translating gives CAARDQPQHF. V gene TRBV6-5 combines with J gene TRBJ1-5; D not certain. The CDR3 has 10 amino acids. Deletions cut 11 bases from V and 5 bases from J, with 7 bases between. Germline loops: CDR1 MNHEY, CDR2 SVGAGI.

This sequence joins TRBV29-1 and TRBJ2-1, with D perhaps matching TRBD2 (5 bases). This CDR3 has 11 amino acids. V was clipped by 4 bases and J by 10 bases, with 11 bases between them. Germline V gene sequence: CDR1 SQVTM, CDR2 ANQGSEA. CDR3 sequence (DNA): TGCAGCGTTGCCCTGGGGAGCGAGCAGTTCTTC. Translation gives CSVALGSEQFF.

The rearrangement uses TRBV7-9 and TRBJ1-1, with 7 bases identical to TRBD1. The germline V gene has CDR1 SEHNR and CDR2 FQNEAQ (reference sequence). J lost 4 bases, V lost 1 base, and 3 bases had no gene match. This CDR3 is 14 amino acids long. The CDR3 DNA sequence: TGTGCCAGCAGCTTAGAGGGGGCTGGCACTGAAGCTTTCTTT. Translation: CASSLEGAGTEAFF.

V is TRBV6-5 and J is TRBJ1-2; D possibly corresponds to TRBD1 (6 bases). Germline V gives CDR1 MNHEY, CDR2 SVGAGI. With 2 bases removed from V and 4 bases from J, the gap between germline ends came to 8 bases. The CDR3 loop spans 13 amino acids. CDR3 protein: CASSYARGYGYTF. Written as DNA, the CDR3 is TGTGCCAGCAGTTACGCCAGGGGCTATGGCTACACCTTC.

In its sample, this clone was seen once. The V and J genes are TRBV5-6 and TRBJ2-7; 11 nucleotides agree with TRBD2. The CDR3 contains 16 residues. Unmatched junction bases numbered 8, after V lost 4 bases and J lost 2 bases. Germline loops: CDR1 SGHDT, CDR2 YYEEEE. CDR3 DNA sequence: TGTGCCAGCAGCATCGTAGCGGGAGGGCTCCCCTACGAGCAGTACTTC. Encoded protein: CASSIVAGGLPYEQYF.

This sequence joins TRBV29-1 and TRBJ2-6; a weak D match, TRBD2 (6 bases). Germline-derived CDR1 and CDR2 are SQVTM and ANQGSEA. The CDR3 sequence is 15 residues long. Deletions cut 1 base from V and 2 bases from J, with 9 bases between. The CDR3 here is CSVEGEETGANVLTF. CDR3 sequence (DNA): TGCAGCGTTGAAGGGGAGGAAACTGGGGCCAACGTCCTGACTTTC. Variable domain in full (rest from reference TRBV29-1 and TRBJ2-6): SAVISQKPSRDICQRGTSLTIQCQVDSQVTMMFWYRQQPGQSLTLIATANQGSEATYESGFVIDKFPISRPNLTFSTLTVSNMSPEDSSIYLCSVEGEETGANVLTFGAGSRLTVL.

This chain links TRBV3-1 (or the pseudogene TRBV3-2) with TRBJ1-5; 8 bases match TRBD1. CDR3 length: 15 residues. Germline CDR1 is LGHDT and CDR2 is YNNKEL (reference sequence). V lost 4 bases to trimming and J lost 7 bases; unmatched junction nucleotides: 9. In nucleotides, the CDR3 is TGTGCCAGCAGCCCCAGGACAGGGATTGGGCAGCCCCAGCATTTT. It yields the protein CASSPRTGIGQPQHF.

The chain joins TRBV19 to TRBJ2-3; 9 bases are shared with TRBD2. Germline V gene lookup returns CDR1 LNHDA and CDR2 SQIVND (reference sequence). The CDR3 consists of 15 residues. With V trimmed by 5 bases and J by 2 bases, 5 bases remained unmatched. CDR3 in DNA: TGTGCCAGTAGTGGCCCTAGCGGGATCACAGATACGCAGTATTTT. Its translation: CASSGPSGITDTQYF.

The chain employs TRBV2 and TRBJ1-2, with 10 bases fitting TRBD1. Trimming removed 6 bases from V and 6 bases from J; junction bases left unmatched: 13. Looked up from germline, CDR1 is SNHLY and CDR2 is FYNNEI. The CDR3 contains 16 residues. The CDR3 protein is CASRDFKDRGKDGYTF. CDR3 coding DNA: TGTGCCAGCAGGGACTTTAAGGACAGGGGGAAGGATGGCTACACCTTC. The full variable domain, completed using reference TRBV2 and TRBJ1-2, is EPEVTQTPSHQVTQMGQEVILRCVPISNHLYFYWYRQILGQKVEFLVSFYNNEISEKSEIFDDQFSVERPDGSNFTLKIRSTKLEDSAMYFCASRDFKDRGKDGYTFGSGTRLTVV.

The CDR3 loop is CASSIEGTVLYNEQFF. CDR3 sequence (DNA): TGTGCCAGTAGTATCGAGGGGACAGTACTTTACAATGAGCAGTTCTTC. The chain combines TRBV19 with TRBJ2-1, with 7 nucleotides matching TRBD1. Per germline, CDR1 LNHDA and CDR2 SQIVND (reference sequence). Losses at the gene ends were 3 bases for V and 4 bases for J; bases not matched to a gene: 9. The CDR3 extends over 16 amino acids.

This clone was seen a few times. The chain joins TRBV2 to TRBJ2-3, with 10 bases that match TRBD1. The length of the CDR3 is 15 residues. V lost 7 bases, J lost 3 bases, and 7 bases stayed unmatched. The V gene's germline CDR1 is SNHLY and CDR2 FYNNEI. CDR3 sequence: CASKRQGARTDTQYF. The CDR3 DNA reads TGTGCCAGCAAGAGACAGGGGGCTAGAACAGATACGCAGTATTTT.